The 27 T cell receptor beta chains in this list originate from one sample, sequenced in a study of blood T cell repertoires in COVID-19. Libraries were prepared by immunoSEQ multiplex PCR; TCRdb keeps only in-frame clonotypes and omits some of them. The repertoire holds around 250,000 clones, with 80% to 85% as singletons. Sequenced input: PBMCs or T cells enriched from blood (not recorded which). These receptors came from a man aged 35 to 55 who had been exposed to COVID-19.

V gene TRBV19 combines with J gene TRBJ2-7; D is unclear. This CDR3 region has 14 residues. From germline, CDR1 is LNHDA and CDR2 SQIVND (reference sequence). Trimming cost V 4 bases and J 5 bases, with 15 bases left between them. The CDR3: CASSTNPPRDEQYF. The CDR3 nucleotides read TGTGCCAGTAGTACGAACCCCCCCCGGGACGAGCAGTACTTC.

This clone was counted between two and nine times. V gene TRBV19 combines with J gene TRBJ2-3, with D possibly TRBD1 on 7 matching bases. Trimming removed 4 bases from V and 3 bases from J, with 14 bases in between. CDR1 and CDR2 (germline): LNHDA, SQIVND (reference sequence). This CDR3 spans 15 amino acids. The CDR3 loop is CASSTSTGRTDTQYF. Here the CDR3 DNA reads TGTGCCAGTAGTACCTCGACAGGGAGGACAGATACGCAGTATTTT.

This rearrangement joins TRBV10-3 to TRBJ2-1; D may be TRBD2 (5 bases). CDR1 and CDR2 from the germline V gene are ENHRY and SYGVKD. This CDR3 contains 15 residues. V lost 7 bases to trimming and J lost 6 bases, with 19 bases between them. CDR3 loop: CAINKVSGIGNEQFF. The CDR3 nucleotides are TGTGCCATCAACAAAGTATCGGGAATTGGCAATGAGCAGTTCTTC.

This clone was observed a single time. V is TRBV14 and J is TRBJ2-3, with D possibly being TRBD1 (5 bases). The V and J ends lost 4 bases and 8 bases respectively, with 10 bases between them. The germline gives CDR1 SGHDN, CDR2 FVKESK. This CDR3 spans 12 amino acids. CDR3 bases: TGTGCCAGCAGCCGAACACAGGTTACGCAGTATTTT. Translating gives CASSRTQVTQYF.

This sequence joins TRBV19 and TRBJ2-1; maybe TRBD2 (6 bases). V was shortened by 10 bases and J by 9 bases, with 28 bases between the two germline ends. From germline, CDR1 is LNHDA and CDR2 SQIVND (reference sequence). The CDR3 consists of 16 residues. The CDR3, as DNA: TGTGCCACACGGGATGGGGCCCTCGCGGAGGGTAGTGAGCAGTTCTTC. Protein sequence: CATRDGALAEGSEQFF.

The V call is TRBV21-1, the J call TRBJ2-7; whether TRBD1, the table's D call, matches the DNA was not checked. TRBV21-1 is tagged as a pseudogene. CDR3 length: 15 residues. The CDR3 loop is CASRDGTASSYEQYF. The CDR3 region has the DNA TGTGCCAGCAGAGATGGAACAGCTTCCTCCTACGAGCAGTACTTC.

This clone came up once. V is TRBV7-3 and J is TRBJ2-3; TRBD2 aligns across 10 bases. Germline values: CDR1 SGHTA, CDR2 FQGTGA. With V trimmed by 1 base and J by 10 bases, 20 bases remained unmatched. CDR3 length: 19 amino acids. This CDR3 reads CASSLKVSSTSGTGWAQYF. The CDR3 DNA reads as TGTGCCAGCAGCTTAAAAGTTTCGTCAACTAGCGGGACGGGGTGGGCGCAGTATTTT.

CDR3 DNA: TGTGCCAGCTCACTTCGGGGGAATGAAGCTTTCTTT. Its translation is CASSLRGNEAFF. This chain links TRBV18 with TRBJ1-1; D perhaps matches TRBD1 (5 bases). Trimming left V 4 bases short and J 7 bases short, with 10 bases between. CDR1 and CDR2 from the germline V gene are KGHSH and LQKENI. The CDR3 is 12 amino acids. Full variable domain (outside the CDR3, taken from reference TRBV18 and TRBJ1-1): NAGVMQNPRHLVRRRGQEARLRCSPMKGHSHVYWYRQLPEEGLKFMVYLQKENIIDESGMPKERFSAEFPKEGPSILRIQQVVRGDSAAYFCASSLRGNEAFFGQGTRLTVV.

The gene calls are TRBV27 and TRBJ1-5, with no clear D. Germline-derived CDR1 and CDR2 are MNHEY and SMNVEV (reference sequence). The CDR3 extends over 16 amino acids. V dropped 0 bases and J dropped 0 bases, with 9 bases sitting between them. CDR3 protein: CASSLSGRYSNQPQHF. The CDR3 DNA reads TGTGCCAGCAGTTTATCAGGCAGGTATAGCAATCAGCCCCAGCATTTT.

This clone has a single count. The rearrangement links TRBV6-2 or TRBV6-3 to TRBJ2-1; 8 positions match TRBD1. After removal of 2 bases from V and 2 bases from J, the junction contained 5 bases not matched to a gene. Germline-derived CDR1 and CDR2 are MNHEY and SVGEGT. The CDR3 length is 16 residues. The CDR3 DNA is TGTGCCAGCAGTTACGGCTTGACAGGGGCCTACAATGAGCAGTTCTTC. Its translation is CASSYGLTGAYNEQFF.

The CDR3 spells CASSDRQASGNEKLFF. The DNA of the CDR3 is TGTGCCAGCAGCGATCGACAGGCTAGCGGGAATGAAAAACTGTTTTTT. The gene calls are TRBV5-8 and TRBJ1-4, with a weak D call TRBD1 (6 bases). The CDR3 extends over 16 amino acids. Germline V gene data show CDR1 as SGHTS and CDR2 as YDEGEE. Trimming took off 4 bases at V and 5 bases at J, with 18 bases between the two ends.

The V gene is TRBV3-1 (or the pseudogene TRBV3-2), the J gene TRBJ1-2; 10 bases match TRBD1. The CDR3 loop spans 14 amino acids. In germline, CDR1 is LGHDT, CDR2 YNNKEL (reference sequence). Trimming at V came to 4 bases and at J to 5 bases, leaving 4 bases not matched to a gene. For the CDR3, the DNA is TGTGCCAGCAGCCCCCCGGGACAGGGGTATGGCTACACCTTC. Encoded protein: CASSPPGQGYGYTF.

This clone showed up just once. This chain uses TRBV10-3 with TRBJ1-1; 7 nucleotides line up with TRBD1. The length of the CDR3 is 11 residues. The germline gives CDR1 ENHRY, CDR2 SYGVKD. Trimming at V came to 8 bases and at J to 11 bases, leaving 8 bases not matched to a gene. The CDR3 region has the DNA TGTGCCATCGGGACGACAGGGCACGCTTTCTTT. Translation: CAIGTTGHAFF.

CDR3 in amino acids: CASSSTYNEQFF. For the CDR3, the DNA is TGTGCCAGCAGCTCCACATACAATGAGCAGTTCTTC. The rearrangement uses TRBV7-3 and TRBJ2-1; D is undetermined. Germline CDR1 SGHTA, CDR2 FQGTGA. Trimming took 4 bases from V and 4 from J, leaving 5 bases between them. There are 12 residues in the CDR3.

This clone was seen a few times. The V gene is TRBV5-4, the J gene TRBJ1-1; no clear D. Per germline, CDR1 SGHNT and CDR2 YYREEE (reference sequence). The CDR3 has 12 residues. The germline V and J ends were trimmed by 0 bases and 5 bases, with 5 bases remaining between them. The CDR3 loop reads CASSLGPTEAFF. The CDR3 DNA reads as TGTGCCAGCAGCTTGGGGCCGACTGAAGCTTTCTTT.

The V call is TRBV7-8, the J call TRBJ2-3, with 7 bases lining up with TRBD2. V gave up 3 bases and J gave up 3 bases; unmatched junction bases: 3. Germline CDR1 reads SGHVS; CDR2 reads FQNEAQ. This CDR3 region has 14 residues. The DNA for the CDR3 is TGTGCCAGCAGCTTCGCGGGAGTTACAGATACGCAGTATTTT. This gives the protein CASSFAGVTDTQYF.

This sequence joins TRBV9 and TRBJ2-7; 9 bases align to TRBD2. The CDR3 has 15 residues. CDR1 and CDR2 (germline): SGDLS, YYNGEE. Trimming took 4 bases from V and 5 from J; bases not matched to a gene: 10. The CDR3 coding sequence is TGTGCCAGCAGCCAAAGAGGCGGGAGGGAGGACGAGCAGTACTTC. Protein sequence: CASSQRGGREDEQYF.

The V call is TRBV7-2, the J call TRBJ2-7, with TRBD2 as a possible D gene (6 bases). Germline CDR1 and CDR2: SGHTA and FQGNSA. The CDR3 is made up of 12 amino acids. Trimming removed 8 bases at V and 6 bases at J, with 14 bases between. The chain's CDR3 is CASRLDYLEQYF. Here the CDR3 DNA reads TGTGCCAGCCGACTGGACTATCTCGAGCAGTACTTC.

The chain uses TRBV5-4 and TRBJ2-7; a weak D match, TRBD2 (7 bases). Germline V gene lookup returns CDR1 SGHNT and CDR2 YYREEE (reference sequence). The length of the CDR3 is 17 residues. The V end lost 6 bases, the J end lost 7 bases, and 29 bases lay between the germline ends. CDR3 sequence: CASNRGGGGTNLGEQYF. CDR3 DNA: TGTGCCAGCAACCGGGGAGGGGGAGGCACCAATTTAGGTGAGCAGTACTTC.

The V and J genes are TRBV6-5 and TRBJ2-1, with D uncertain. The CDR3 runs 13 residues. CDR1 and CDR2 (germline): MNHEY, SVGAGI. Trimming stripped 2 bases from V and 3 bases from J, with 5 bases between. The CDR3 protein is CASSYGLYNEQFF. For the CDR3, the DNA is TGTGCCAGCAGTTACGGCCTCTACAATGAGCAGTTCTTC.

This chain uses TRBV27 with TRBJ1-5, with D perhaps matching TRBD1 (5 bases). V lost 6 bases to trimming and J lost 6 bases, with 12 bases between them. The CDR3 spans 13 residues. Germline loops: CDR1 MNHEY, CDR2 SMNVEV (reference sequence). The CDR3 sequence: CASSSRVGQPQHF. In DNA, the CDR3 is TGTGCCAGCAGCTCCAGGGTGGGTCAGCCCCAGCATTTT.

V gene TRBV27 combines with J gene TRBJ2-3; 8 bases agree with TRBD2. V shed 2 bases and J 1 base; nucleotides not matched to a gene: 14. Germline CDR1 is MNHEY and CDR2 is SMNVEV (reference sequence). The CDR3 loop spans 19 amino acids. CDR3 coding DNA: TGTGCCAGCAGTTTAGGCTATTACCCTACGCGGGAGGGCACAGATACGCAGTATTTT. Translated: CASSLGYYPTREGTDTQYF.

This clone is categorized as medium-sized. The CDR3 region is CASSLDPGQGEKLFF. DNA of the CDR3: TGCGCCAGCAGCTTGGATCCGGGACAGGGTGAAAAACTGTTTTTT. V gene TRBV5-1 combines with J gene TRBJ1-4; TRBD1 aligns across 9 bases. This CDR3 region has 15 residues. CDR1 is SGHRS and CDR2 is YFSETQ in the germline V gene. With 0 bases clipped from V and 7 bases from J, the junction kept 4 bases outside the gene matches.

The V gene is TRBV19, the J gene TRBJ2-1; 13 bases agree with TRBD2. The V segment lost 8 bases and the J segment 4 bases; nucleotides outside the gene matches: 5. CDR3 length: 15 residues. Germline V gene lookup returns CDR1 LNHDA and CDR2 SQIVND (reference sequence). DNA for the CDR3: TGTGCCAGTCAACTAGCGGGAGGGGGGTACAATGAGCAGTTCTTC. This sequence encodes CASQLAGGGYNEQFF.

The rearrangement uses TRBV7-2 and TRBJ2-2; 8 bases match TRBD2. CDR3 size: 15 residues. V dropped 3 bases and J dropped 5; count of bases not matched to a gene: 5. From germline, CDR1 is SGHTA and CDR2 FQGNSA. CDR3 nucleotide sequence: TGTGCCAGCAGCTTCGGACTAGCCGGGACCGGGGAGCTGTTTTTT. Its protein product is CASSFGLAGTGELFF.

This chain connects TRBV5-6 to TRBJ1-4, with a possible D match to TRBD1 (6 bases). V was trimmed by 1 base and J by 8 bases, leaving 12 bases between them. Germline CDR1 is SGHDT and CDR2 is YYEEEE. The CDR3 extends over 14 amino acids. The CDR3 spells CASSLRDIGEKLFF. The CDR3 coding sequence is TGTGCCAGCAGCTTGCGGGACATAGGGGAAAAACTGTTTTTT. The full variable domain, its missing parts supplied by reference TRBV5-6 and TRBJ1-4, is DAGVTQSPTHLIKTRGQQVTLRCSPKSGHDTVSWYQQALGQGPQFIFQYYEEEERQRGNFPDRFSGHQFPNYSSELNVNALLLGDSALYLCASSLRDIGEKLFFGSGTQLSVL.

This sequence joins TRBV5-8 and TRBJ1-4; 7 positions match TRBD1. The V and J ends lost 1 base and 2 bases, in that order; junction bases with no gene match: 5. This CDR3 has 16 residues. Germline CDR1 is SGHTS and CDR2 is YDEGEE. The CDR3 sequence is CASSLKGGATNEKLFF. CDR3 DNA: TGTGCCAGCAGCTTGAAAGGGGGCGCGACTAATGAAAAACTGTTTTTT.